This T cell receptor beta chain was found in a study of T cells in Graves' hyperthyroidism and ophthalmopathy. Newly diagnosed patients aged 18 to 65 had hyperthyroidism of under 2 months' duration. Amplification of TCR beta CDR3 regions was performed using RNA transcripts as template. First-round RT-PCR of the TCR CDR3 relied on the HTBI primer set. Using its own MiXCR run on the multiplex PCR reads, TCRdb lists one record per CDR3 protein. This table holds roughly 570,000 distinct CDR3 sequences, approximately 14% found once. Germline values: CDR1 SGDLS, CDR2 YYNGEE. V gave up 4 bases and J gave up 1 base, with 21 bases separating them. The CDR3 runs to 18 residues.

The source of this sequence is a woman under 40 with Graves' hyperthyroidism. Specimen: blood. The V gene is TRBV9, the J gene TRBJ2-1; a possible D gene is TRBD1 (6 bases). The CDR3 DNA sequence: TGTGCCAGCAGCTTCCGCGACCAGGGGAGTTGGTCCTACAATGAGCAGTTCTTC. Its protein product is CASSFRDQGSWSYNEQFF. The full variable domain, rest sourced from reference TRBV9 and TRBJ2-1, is DSGVTQTPKHLITATGQRVTLRCSPRSGDLSVYWYQQSLDQGLQFLIQYYNGEERAKGNILERFSAQQFPDLHSELNLSSLELGDSALYFCASSFRDQGSWSYNEQFFGPGTRLTVL.